Below, 7 T cell receptor beta chains from the same sample are listed, as sequenced in a study of T-cell memory formation after mild COVID-19. TCRdb passed the 5' RACE reads through MiXCR, listing each CDR3 protein once. In the table there are around 100,000 distinct CDR3 sequences, 11% of which are singletons. The specimen sequenced was PBMCs or a T cell subset sorted from them (not recorded which). Receptors originate from a man between 18 and 29 years old who had mild COVID-19 (a few samples of this study predate the infection). Cell type and time point are not known.

Only a few counts were recorded for this clonotype. The chain links TRBV7-3 to TRBJ2-2; a possible D gene is TRBD2 (5 bases). Germline lookup yields CDR1 SGHTA and CDR2 FQGTGA. This CDR3 region has 12 residues. Deletions cut 5 bases from V and 7 bases from J, with 8 bases between. As DNA, the CDR3 is TGTGCCAGCAGCCCGGAGGTCGGGGAGCTGTTTTTT. As protein: CASSPEVGELFF.

This clonotype occurred a few times. This chain joins TRBV4-3 and TRBJ2-7, with D possibly being TRBD2 (5 bases). The V end lost 4 bases, the J end lost 2 bases, and 15 bases lay between the germline ends. CDR3 length: 15 residues. Per germline, CDR1 LGHNA and CDR2 YSLEER. The CDR3 region is CASSRESDGTYEQYF. DNA for the CDR3: TGCGCCAGCAGCCGAGAGTCGGACGGGACCTACGAGCAGTACTTC.

This clonotype has just a few counts. This chain joins TRBV7-9 and TRBJ1-2; D gene ambiguous. The CDR3 sequence is 14 residues long. Trimming took off 1 base at V and 6 bases at J, with 12 bases between the two ends. Germline-derived CDR1 and CDR2 are SEHNR and FQNEAQ (reference sequence). CDR3 in amino acids: CASSLETDLDGYTF. CDR3 nucleotides: TGTGCCAGCAGCTTAGAGACCGATCTCGATGGCTACACCTTC.

This clonotype was counted a few times. CDR3 nucleotides: TGCGCCAGCAGCTCTGACAGGATGAGCGGCTACACCTTC. This gives the protein CASSSDRMSGYTF. V gene TRBV5-1 combines with J gene TRBJ1-2, with D possibly being TRBD1 (6 bases). V lost 3 bases to trimming and J lost 8 bases, with 14 bases between them. The CDR3 consists of 13 residues. Germline V gene data show CDR1 as SGHRS and CDR2 as YFSETQ.

The sample holds a few counts of this clonotype. V gene TRBV3-1 combines with J gene TRBJ1-1; the D gene is possibly TRBD1 (5 bases). The V end lost 5 bases, the J end lost 5 bases, and 18 bases lay between the germline ends. The CDR3 has 15 amino acids. The V gene's germline CDR1 is LGHDT and CDR2 YNNKEL (reference sequence). The DNA of the CDR3 is TGTGCCAGCAGCTTACGGCAGGGTCCGGATACTGAAGCTTTCTTT. Protein sequence: CASSLRQGPDTEAFF.

DNA of the CDR3: TGCAGTGCTAGTTGTCCCCTAGAGGGGCAAGAGACCCAGTACTTC. This sequence encodes CSASCPLEGQETQYF. The chain carries TRBV20-1 and TRBJ2-5; D possibly matches TRBD1 or TRBD2 (5 bases each). V was cut by 3 bases and J by 2 bases, with 16 bases left in between. The germline V gene has CDR1 DFQATT and CDR2 SNEGSKA (reference sequence). The CDR3 has 15 residues.

This clonotype was picked up a small number of times. J is TRBJ2-6 and V is TRBV14, with 10 bases aligning to TRBD1. This CDR3 spans 15 amino acids. Germline trimming cut 6 bases from V and 13 bases from J; bases unmatched to any gene: 12. The germline CDR1 and CDR2 sequences are SGHDN and FVKESK. The CDR3 DNA reads TGTGCCAGCAGTATAGGGACAGGGGAAGTTGAAGTCCTGACTTTC. Its translation is CASSIGTGEVEVLTF.